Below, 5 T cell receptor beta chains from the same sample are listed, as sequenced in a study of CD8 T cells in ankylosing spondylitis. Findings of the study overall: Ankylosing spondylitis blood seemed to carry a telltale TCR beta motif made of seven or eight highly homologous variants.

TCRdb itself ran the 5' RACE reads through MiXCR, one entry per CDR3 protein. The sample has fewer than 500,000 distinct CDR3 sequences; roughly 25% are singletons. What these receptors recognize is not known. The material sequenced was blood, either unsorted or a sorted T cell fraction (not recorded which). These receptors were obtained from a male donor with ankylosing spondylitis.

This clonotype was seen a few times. The chain's CDR3 is CAISDPWGQDTQYF. DNA for the CDR3: TGTGCCATCAGTGACCCGTGGGGCCAAGATACGCAGTATTTT. The V call is TRBV10-3, the J call TRBJ2-3, with a weak D call TRBD1 (5 bases). Germline CDR1 ENHRY, CDR2 SYGVKD. Trimming pared 3 bases from V and 5 bases from J, leaving 12 bases between. The CDR3 consists of 14 residues.

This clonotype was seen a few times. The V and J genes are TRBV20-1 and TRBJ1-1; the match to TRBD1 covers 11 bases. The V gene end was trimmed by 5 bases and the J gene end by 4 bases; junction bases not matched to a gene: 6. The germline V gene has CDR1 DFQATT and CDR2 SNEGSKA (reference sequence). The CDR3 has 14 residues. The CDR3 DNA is TGCAGTGCTGTGGACAGGGGGCAGGGCACTGAAGCTTTCTTT. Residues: CSAVDRGQGTEAFF.

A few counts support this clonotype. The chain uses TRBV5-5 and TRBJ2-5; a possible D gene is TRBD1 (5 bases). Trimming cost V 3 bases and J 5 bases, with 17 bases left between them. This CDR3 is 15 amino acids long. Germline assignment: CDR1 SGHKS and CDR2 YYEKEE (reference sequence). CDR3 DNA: TGTGCCAGCAGCTCCCTTTCAGGGCCCGGGGAGACCCAGTACTTC. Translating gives CASSSLSGPGETQYF.

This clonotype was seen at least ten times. CDR3 in DNA: TGCGCCAGCAGCTTGGACGGGGGCGATGGCTACACCTTC. It yields the protein CASSLDGGDGYTF. V is TRBV5-1 and J is TRBJ1-2; tentative D call: TRBD1 (6 bases). Germline V lookup: CDR1 SGHRS, CDR2 YFSETQ. V was clipped by 0 bases and J by 6 bases, with 9 bases between them. The CDR3 totals 13 residues.

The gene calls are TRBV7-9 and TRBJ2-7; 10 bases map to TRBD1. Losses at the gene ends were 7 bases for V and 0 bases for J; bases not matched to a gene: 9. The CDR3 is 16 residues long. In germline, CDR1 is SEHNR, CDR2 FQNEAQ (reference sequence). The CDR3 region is CASTQTGGSNSYEQYV. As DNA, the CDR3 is TGTGCCAGCACCCAGACAGGGGGCTCCAACTCCTACGAGCAGTACGTC.